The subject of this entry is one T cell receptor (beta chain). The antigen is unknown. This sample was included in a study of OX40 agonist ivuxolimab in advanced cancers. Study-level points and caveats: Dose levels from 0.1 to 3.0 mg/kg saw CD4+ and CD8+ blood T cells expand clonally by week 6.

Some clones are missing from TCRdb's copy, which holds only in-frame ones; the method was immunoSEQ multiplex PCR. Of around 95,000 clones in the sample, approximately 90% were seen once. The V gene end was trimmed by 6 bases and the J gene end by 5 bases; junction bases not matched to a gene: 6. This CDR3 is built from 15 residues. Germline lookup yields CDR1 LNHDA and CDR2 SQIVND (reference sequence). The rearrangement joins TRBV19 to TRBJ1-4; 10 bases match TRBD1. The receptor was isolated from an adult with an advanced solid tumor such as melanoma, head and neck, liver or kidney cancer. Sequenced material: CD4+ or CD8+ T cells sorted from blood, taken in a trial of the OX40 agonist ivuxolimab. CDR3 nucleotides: TGTGCCAGTAGCCCCATGACAGGGGGCAATGAAAAACTGTTTTTT. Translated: CASSPMTGGNEKLFF.